This TCR beta chain emerged from a study of shared clonotypes between healthy human individuals. Study as a whole: Per donor, CD8 memory used one plate, CD8 naive used two, CD4 memory used three and CD4 naive used three.

A note on this clone: Additional DNA sequences in this sample encode the identical CDR3.

Sequenced by immunoSEQ multiplex PCR; TCRdb stores in-frame clones only, minus some. The table has approximately 2.1 million clones, approximately 95% seen once. The CDR3 length is 12 residues. Between the trimmed V and J ends, which lost 2 bases and 5 bases, there was a span of 7 bases. Germline CDR1 is SGHVS and CDR2 is FQNEAQ. Naive CD45RA+ and memory CD45RA-negative subsets were split from CD4+ cells. This TCR was recovered from a young man in good health. Some clones in this sample may be carry-over from other donors' samples. This chain uses TRBV7-8 with TRBJ2-7; TRBD2 is a possible D gene (5 bases). Sample: naive CD4+ T cells from PBMCs. The subset denotes: CD45RA+ positively selected. The CDR3 region has the DNA TGTGCCAGCAGCTTAAAGGGAGACGAGCAGTACTTC. Translation: CASSLKGDEQYF. The full variable domain, its missing parts supplied by reference TRBV7-8 and TRBJ2-7, is GAGVSQSPRYKVAKRGQDVALRCDPISGHVSLFWYQQALGQGPEFLTYFQNEAQLDKSGLPSDRFFAERPEGSVSTLKIQRTQQEDSAVYLCASSLKGDEQYFGPGTRLTVT.